Presented here are 27 T cell receptor beta chains from one specimen sequenced in a study of T cells after posttransplantation cyclophosphamide. Produced via immunoSEQ multiplex PCR; TCRdb's table is partial and in-frame only. The sample lists 28,000 or so clones, roughly 85% occurring once. Sample: PBMCs. The source of these receptors is a man between 45 and 60 years old.

The gene calls are TRBV9 and TRBJ1-1, with TRBD1 as a possible D gene (5 bases). The CDR3 sequence is 14 residues long. Deletions cut 7 bases from V and 4 bases from J, with 17 bases between. Per germline, CDR1 SGDLS and CDR2 YYNGEE. As DNA, the CDR3 is TGTGCCAGCGGACCTACAGGCCGTATCACTGAAGCTTTCTTT. Translating gives CASGPTGRITEAFF.

The rearrangement uses TRBV10-2 and TRBJ2-3; TRBD2 is a possible D gene (7 bases). Germline V CDR1 and CDR2: WSHSY, SAAADI. V was cut by 6 bases and J by 4 bases, with 17 bases left in between. The CDR3 sequence is 15 residues long. The CDR3: CASRNSGGGSDTQYF. The CDR3 region has the DNA TGCGCCAGCAGGAATTCTGGGGGGGGCTCAGATACGCAGTATTTT.

A remark on this clone: Germline is not matched at one junction end, which may reflect a read error. The rearrangement links TRBV7-7 to TRBJ2-3, with D tentatively TRBD2 (5 bases). The CDR3 is 13 residues long. Looked up from germline, CDR1 is SSHAT and CDR2 is FNYEAQ (reference sequence). CDR3 protein: CASSLDPGDTQYF. CDR3 coding DNA: TGTGCTAGCAGCTTAGATCCGGGGGATACGCAGTATTTT. Full variable domain (outside the CDR3, taken from reference TRBV7-7 and TRBJ2-3): GAGVSQSPRYKVTKRGQDVTLRCDPISSHATLYWYQQALGQGPEFLTYFNYEAQPDKSGLPSDRFSAERPEGSISTLTIQRTEQRDSAMYRCASSLDPGDTQYFGPGTRLTVL.

The chain couples TRBV11-3 to TRBJ2-7, with TRBD1 matching 12 bases. V lost 5 bases to trimming and J lost 0 bases; unmatched junction nucleotides: 8. This CDR3 comprises 17 residues. The germline gives CDR1 SGHNT, CDR2 YENEEA. CDR3 DNA sequence: TGTGCCAGCAGCGCGGGACAGGGGGCGGGCAGCTCCTACGAGCAGTACTTC. Amino acid sequence: CASSAGQGAGSSYEQYF.

This clone was recorded once. This sequence joins TRBV13 and TRBJ2-1; 7 bases agree with TRBD1. With V trimmed by 7 bases and J by 8 bases, 11 bases remained unmatched. There are 14 residues in the CDR3. Germline V gives CDR1 PRHDT, CDR2 FYEKMQ (reference sequence). The CDR3 spells CASTKTGEWDEQFF. For the CDR3, the DNA is TGTGCCAGCACCAAAACAGGGGAGTGGGATGAGCAGTTCTTC.

This sequence joins TRBV27 and TRBJ2-5; D might be TRBD2 (5 bases). The V and J ends lost 2 bases and 7 bases respectively, with 8 bases between them. In germline, CDR1 is MNHEY, CDR2 SMNVEV (reference sequence). The CDR3 contains 12 residues. CDR3: CASSLGGGTQYF. The CDR3 nucleotides read TGTGCCAGCAGTTTAGGCGGAGGGACCCAGTACTTC.

V is TRBV7-6 and J is TRBJ2-3; 8 bases are a match to TRBD2. Germline CDR1 is SGHVS and CDR2 is FNYEAQ. This CDR3 is built from 16 residues. With V trimmed by 5 bases and J by 4 bases, 11 bases remained unmatched. CDR3 residues: CASSPLGREDSDTQYF. The CDR3 bases are TGTGCCAGCAGCCCCCTCGGGCGGGAGGACTCAGATACGCAGTATTTT. Together with reference TRBV7-6 and TRBJ2-3, the CDR3 gives the full variable domain: GAGVSQSPRYKVTKRGQDVALRCDPISGHVSLYWYRQALGQGPEFLTYFNYEAQQDKSGLPNDRFSAERPEGSISTLTIQRTEQRDSAMYRCASSPLGREDSDTQYFGPGTRLTVL.

This clone appeared a few times. The chain links TRBV5-5 to TRBJ2-1, with 7 bases lining up with TRBD2. Per germline, CDR1 SGHKS and CDR2 YYEKEE (reference sequence). The V gene end was trimmed by 0 bases and the J gene end by 4 bases; junction bases not matched to a gene: 4. The CDR3 has 15 amino acids. CDR3 residues: CASSLGAGDYNEQFF. The DNA for the CDR3 is TGTGCCAGCAGCTTGGGGGCGGGAGATTACAATGAGCAGTTCTTC.

The chain has TRBV7-2 and TRBJ2-1, with D tentatively TRBD2 (5 bases). This CDR3 comprises 13 residues. Germline V lookup: CDR1 SGHTA, CDR2 FQGNSA. V lost 10 bases and J 2 bases, leaving 12 bases between the germline ends. CDR3 in amino acids: CATAPGTYNEQFF. The CDR3 DNA is TGTGCCACAGCGCCGGGGACCTACAATGAGCAGTTCTTC.

The rearrangement uses TRBV15 and TRBJ1-4, with TRBD1 identical over 7 bases. The CDR3 consists of 15 residues. J lost 5 bases, V lost 3 bases, and 6 bases had no gene match. Germline V gene sequence: CDR1 LNHNV, CDR2 YYDKDF (reference sequence). CDR3 in amino acids: CATSRDRDRNEKLFF. In DNA form, the CDR3 reads TGTGCCACCAGCAGGGATCGGGACAGAAATGAAAAACTGTTTTTT.

The chain combines TRBV7-9 with TRBJ2-5; 13 bases are a match to TRBD2. V trimming: 5 bases; J trimming: 4 bases; junction bases outside the gene matches: 7. Germline values: CDR1 SEHNR, CDR2 FQNEAQ (reference sequence). There are 16 residues in the CDR3. CDR3 nucleotide sequence: TGTGCCAGCAGCCTACGGACTAGCGGGGGCGGAGAGACCCAGTACTTC. This encodes CASSLRTSGGGETQYF.

The rearrangement uses TRBV30 and TRBJ1-4; tentative D call: TRBD1 (6 bases). Germline CDR1 GTSNPN, CDR2 SVGIG (reference sequence). V was trimmed by 5 bases and J by 7 bases, leaving 17 bases between them. The CDR3 covers 14 residues. Here the CDR3 reads CAWAPTGLGEKLFF. CDR3 nucleotides: TGTGCCTGGGCCCCTACAGGGCTCGGTGAAAAACTGTTTTTT.

This chain links TRBV5-6 with TRBJ2-1; TRBD1 matches 8 bases. CDR1 and CDR2 from the germline V gene are SGHDT and YYEEEE. The CDR3 extends over 16 amino acids. With 0 bases clipped from V and 4 bases from J, the junction kept 6 bases outside the gene matches. CDR3 coding DNA: TGTGCCAGCAGCTTGGGGACAGGGATTAGATACAATGAGCAGTTCTTC. Protein product: CASSLGTGIRYNEQFF.

For the CDR3, the DNA is TGCGCCAGCAGCTTGTGGAGGAACAGTCAGAACACTGAAGCTTTCTTT. This encodes CASSLWRNSQNTEAFF. The chain recombines TRBV5-1 with TRBJ1-1; D unresolved. Trimming removed 1 base from V and 1 base from J, with 14 bases in between. The germline gives CDR1 SGHRS, CDR2 YFSETQ. The CDR3 length is 16 residues.

The chain carries TRBV4-1 and TRBJ1-1; no firm D call. Germline lookup yields CDR1 MGHRA and CDR2 YSYEKL. The CDR3 totals 16 residues. V gave up 0 bases and J gave up 6 bases, with 17 bases separating them. The chain's CDR3 is CASSQESRGWSPEAFF. In DNA form, the CDR3 reads TGCGCCAGCAGCCAAGAATCTCGAGGGTGGAGCCCTGAAGCTTTCTTT.

This clone has just one count. The chain has TRBV5-1 and TRBJ1-1; D is undetermined. The CDR3 length is 14 residues. CDR1 and CDR2 from the germline V gene are SGHRS and YFSETQ. Between the trimmed V and J ends, which lost 4 bases and 3 bases, there was a span of 13 bases. This chain's CDR3 is CASSQTSVYTEAFF. The CDR3 nucleotides read TGCGCCAGCAGCCAAACGTCGGTGTACACTGAAGCTTTCTTT.

The chain employs TRBV6-5 and TRBJ1-2; TRBD1 matches 9 bases. Germline V gene sequence: CDR1 MNHEY, CDR2 SVGAGI. The CDR3 sequence is 15 residues long. Losses at the gene ends were 7 bases for V and 5 bases for J; bases not matched to a gene: 11. CDR3 DNA sequence: TGTGCCAGCATCCAAGGGGGACAGGGCAATTATGGCTACACCTTC. This gives the protein CASIQGGQGNYGYTF.

The genes are TRBV19 and TRBJ2-3, with D possibly matching TRBD2 (5 bases). This CDR3 contains 16 residues. In germline, CDR1 is LNHDA, CDR2 SQIVND (reference sequence). Trimming took off 5 bases at V and 6 bases at J, with 21 bases between the two ends. CDR3 in amino acids: CASSSGSHQAQDTQYF. CDR3 coding DNA: TGTGCCAGTAGTTCGGGGTCACATCAAGCACAGGATACGCAGTATTTT.

The CDR3 spells CASSPGTALNPHNQPQHF. CDR3 coding DNA: TGTGCCAGCTCACCGGGGACAGCTCTTAACCCGCACAATCAGCCCCAGCATTTT. The V gene is TRBV18, the J gene TRBJ1-5; the match to TRBD1 covers 7 bases. Germline-derived CDR1 and CDR2 are KGHSH and LQKENI. CDR3 length: 18 amino acids. The junction had 14 bases not matched to a gene; V was cut back by 3 bases and J by 3 bases. Full variable domain (rest looked up from reference TRBV18 and TRBJ1-5): NAGVMQNPRHLVRRRGQEARLRCSPMKGHSHVYWYRQLPEEGLKFMVYLQKENIIDESGMPKERFSAEFPKEGPSILRIQQVVRGDSAAYFCASSPGTALNPHNQPQHFGDGTRLSIL.

The chain joins TRBV11-3 to TRBJ2-1; 9 positions match TRBD1. Germline CDR1 reads SGHNT; CDR2 reads YENEEA. The CDR3 runs to 15 residues. V dropped 1 base and J dropped 8; count of bases not matched to a gene: 6. The CDR3 DNA follows: TGTGCCAGCAGCTTAGGGACAGGGGTTAGCCATGAGCAGTTCTTC. Residues: CASSLGTGVSHEQFF.

The table lists this clone with a count of one. The rearrangement links TRBV7-9 to TRBJ1-2, with D hard to call. Germline CDR1 is SEHNR and CDR2 is FQNEAQ (reference sequence). The CDR3 consists of 13 residues. The CDR3 DNA reads as TGTGCTTCCTCACGGGAAGGGCGGAGTGGCTACACCTTC. It specifies CASSREGRSGYTF.

V and J are TRBV7-2 and TRBJ2-2; D unresolved. Germline V gene lookup returns CDR1 SGHTA and CDR2 FQGNSA. V dropped 3 bases and J dropped 1 base, with 6 bases sitting between them. This CDR3 is 14 amino acids long. For the CDR3, the DNA is TGTGCCAGCAGCTTGAGACAGAACACCGGGGAGCTGTTTTTT. As protein: CASSLRQNTGELFF.

This chain connects TRBV27 to TRBJ2-3; unclear D gene. V was cut by 2 bases and J by 0 bases, with 6 bases left in between. This CDR3 region has 14 residues. Germline lookup yields CDR1 MNHEY and CDR2 SMNVEV (reference sequence). The CDR3 region is CASSLGVSTDTQYF. CDR3 bases: TGTGCCAGCAGTTTAGGAGTTAGCACAGATACGCAGTATTTT.

The chain is built from TRBV18 and TRBJ2-7; 15 bases line up with TRBD2. The CDR3 covers 16 residues. Germline V gives CDR1 KGHSH, CDR2 LQKENI. The ends lost 3 bases at V and 7 bases at J; junction bases unmatched: 7. CDR3 region: CASSPGTSGGTGEQYF. CDR3 nucleotide sequence: TGTGCCAGCTCACCCGGGACTAGCGGGGGGACGGGGGAGCAGTACTTC.

CDR3 region: CASSKDGGGKDYQPQHF. The CDR3 DNA reads as TGTGCCAGCAGCAAAGATGGGGGGGGGAAGGATTATCAGCCCCAGCATTTT. The genes are TRBV21-1 and TRBJ1-5. TRBV21-1 is a listed pseudogene. The CDR3 is 17 residues long.

The chain employs TRBV5-4 and TRBJ1-1; 9 bases are a match to TRBD1. CDR1 SGHNT and CDR2 YYREEE come from the germline V gene (reference sequence). J gave up 6 bases and V 6 bases, and 12 bases lay outside the gene matches. This CDR3 spans 15 amino acids. CDR3 bases: TGTGCCAGCACCCCAGGGGGGACAGGGTGGGCTGAAGCTTTCTTT. Translation gives CASTPGGTGWAEAFF.

The chain carries TRBV6-1 and TRBJ2-7; tentative D call: TRBD1 (7 bases). V lost 1 base to trimming and J lost 6 bases, with 13 bases between them. The CDR3 spans 14 residues. Per the germline V gene, CDR1 is MNHNS and CDR2 is SASEGT. This chain's CDR3 is CASSEVAGGGEQYF. CDR3 DNA sequence: TGTGCCAGCAGTGAAGTTGCAGGGGGAGGCGAGCAGTACTTC.